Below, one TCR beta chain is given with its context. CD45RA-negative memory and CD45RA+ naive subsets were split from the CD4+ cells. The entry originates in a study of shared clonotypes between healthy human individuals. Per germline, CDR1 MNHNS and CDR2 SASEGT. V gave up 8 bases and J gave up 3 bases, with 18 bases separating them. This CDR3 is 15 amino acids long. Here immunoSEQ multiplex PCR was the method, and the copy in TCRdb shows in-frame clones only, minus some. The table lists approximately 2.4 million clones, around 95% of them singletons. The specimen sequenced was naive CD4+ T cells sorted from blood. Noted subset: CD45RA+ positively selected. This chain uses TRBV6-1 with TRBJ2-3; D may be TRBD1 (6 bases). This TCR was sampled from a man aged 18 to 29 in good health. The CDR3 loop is CASGPQGDWTDTQYF. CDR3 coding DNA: TGTGCCAGCGGCCCACAGGGTGATTGGACAGATACGCAGTATTTT.